This is a list of T cell receptor beta chains from one sample in a study of blood T cell repertoires in COVID-19. This table comes from immunoSEQ multiplex PCR, and its TCRdb copy is limited to in-frame clones, with some not included. The data contain 95,000 to 110,000 clones, approximately 84% of them seen just once; the ten biggest clones take up 6.2%. The sample consisted of peripheral blood. The receptors derive from a human donor in a cohort sampled during active COVID-19. Each CDR3 is given with its conserved first and last residue. A D gene is named only where the DNA matches it firmly. Clone size is shown for a subset of rows, as once, few, many or a class of expanded clone.

cdr3_nt: TGTGCCAGTAGTATTAATATCCTGGGGGGATACAATGAGCAGTTCTTC
cdr3_aa: CASSINILGGYNEQFF
v_call: TRBV19
j_call: TRBJ2-1
d_call: -
clone_size: -

cdr3_nt: TGTGCCAGCAGCCCCGCCGGGGGGGTTCAGGCAAATGAGCAGTTCTTC
cdr3_aa: CASSPAGGVQANEQFF
v_call: TRBV21-1
j_call: TRBJ2-1
d_call: -
clone_size: -

cdr3_nt: TGTGCCTCGACCGGGACAGGGTACTTGGAGACCCAGTACTTC
cdr3_aa: CASTGTGYLETQYF
v_call: TRBV28
j_call: TRBJ2-5
d_call: TRBD1
clone_size: -

cdr3_nt: TGCGCCAGCAGAGTAGGCACAGATACGCAGTATTTT
cdr3_aa: CASRVGTDTQYF
v_call: TRBV5-1
j_call: TRBJ2-3
d_call: -
clone_size: -

cdr3_nt: TGTGCCAGCAGTTCCTTCGGTCCCTACGAGCAGTACTTC
cdr3_aa: CASSSFGPYEQYF
v_call: TRBV27
j_call: TRBJ2-7
d_call: -
clone_size: -

cdr3_nt: TGTGCCAGCAGACAGACGAGACAGGCCAACACTGAAGCTTTCTTT
cdr3_aa: CASRQTRQANTEAFF
v_call: TRBV27
j_call: TRBJ1-1
d_call: -
clone_size: -

cdr3_nt: TGTGCCAGCAGCCACGGGACTAGCGGGGGGGATGAGACCCAGTACTTC
cdr3_aa: CASSHGTSGGDETQYF
v_call: TRBV3-1/TRBV3-2
j_call: TRBJ2-5
d_call: TRBD2
clone_size: -

cdr3_nt: TGTGCCAGCGGACGGACAGGGAACACTGAAGCTTTCTTT
cdr3_aa: CASGRTGNTEAFF
v_call: TRBV11-1
j_call: TRBJ1-1
d_call: TRBD1
clone_size: -

cdr3_nt: TGTGCCAGCAGCTTAGGCCAGGGAAAGGCCTACAATGAGCAGTTCTTC
cdr3_aa: CASSLGQGKAYNEQFF
v_call: TRBV7-9
j_call: TRBJ2-1
d_call: -
clone_size: -

cdr3_nt: TGTGCCAGCAGTCCTGGGGGGGGTCCTGGGAACACTGAAGCTTTCTTT
cdr3_aa: CASSPGGGPGNTEAFF
v_call: TRBV27
j_call: TRBJ1-1
d_call: -
clone_size: -

cdr3_nt: TGTGCCAGCAGTACGTCCGGGGACATTCAGTACTTC
cdr3_aa: CASSTSGDIQYF
v_call: TRBV6-5
j_call: TRBJ2-4
d_call: -
clone_size: -

cdr3_nt: TGCGCCAGCAGCCTTTCGGGAGGGTATTATCAGCCCCAGCATTTT
cdr3_aa: CASSLSGGYYQPQHF
v_call: TRBV4-1
j_call: TRBJ1-5
d_call: -
clone_size: few

cdr3_nt: TGTGCCAGCAGCCAAGAACAAGACAGGTACCTCTATGGCTACACCTTC
cdr3_aa: CASSQEQDRYLYGYTF
v_call: TRBV4-2
j_call: TRBJ1-2
d_call: -
clone_size: -

cdr3_nt: TGTGCCAGCAGCCAAAAATGGGGCTCTTCGAGGCATGAGCAGTTCTTC
cdr3_aa: CASSQKWGSSRHEQFF
v_call: TRBV4-2
j_call: TRBJ2-1
d_call: -
clone_size: once

cdr3_nt: TGCGCCAGCAGCCTTAACCCACCGGGGGGCACTGTGAAGACCCAGTACTTC
cdr3_aa: CASSLNPPGGTVKTQYF
v_call: TRBV4-1
j_call: TRBJ2-5
d_call: -
clone_size: -

cdr3_nt: TGTGCCAGCAGCCCGACTAGCGGGAGTAATGAGCAGTTCTTC
cdr3_aa: CASSPTSGSNEQFF
v_call: TRBV11-3
j_call: TRBJ2-1
d_call: TRBD2
clone_size: -

cdr3_nt: TGTGCCTGGAGTCTAGGGACTCCCTATGGCTACACCTTC
cdr3_aa: CAWSLGTPYGYTF
v_call: TRBV30
j_call: TRBJ1-2
d_call: -
clone_size: -

cdr3_nt: TGTGCCAGCAGCCCAATGGGGCAGGGAGGTTATGGCTACACCTTC
cdr3_aa: CASSPMGQGGYGYTF
v_call: TRBV7-2
j_call: TRBJ1-2
d_call: -
clone_size: medium-sized

cdr3_nt: TGTGCCAGCAGCAAAGCGAGGGATAGCGGGCCGTACAATGAGCAGTTCTTC
cdr3_aa: CASSKARDSGPYNEQFF
v_call: TRBV21-1
j_call: TRBJ2-1
d_call: -
clone_size: once

cdr3_nt: TGTGCCAGCAGTTACTCGGGGACAGGGGTCTACGAGCAGTACTTC
cdr3_aa: CASSYSGTGVYEQYF
v_call: TRBV6-5
j_call: TRBJ2-7
d_call: TRBD1
clone_size: -

cdr3_nt: TGCGCCACACGCGGGGGTGCTAGGGGGGAGCAGTTCTTC
cdr3_aa: CATRGGARGEQFF
v_call: TRBV5-1
j_call: TRBJ2-1
d_call: -
clone_size: -

cdr3_nt: TGTGCCAGCAGTTTAATAGGGGGCACTGAAGCTTTCTTT
cdr3_aa: CASSLIGGTEAFF
v_call: TRBV12-3/TRBV12-4
j_call: TRBJ1-1
d_call: -
clone_size: -

cdr3_nt: TGTGCCAGCAGTGTTTACGGCGGTTCACCCCTCCACTTT
cdr3_aa: CASSVYGGSPLHF
v_call: TRBV6-4
j_call: TRBJ1-6
d_call: -
clone_size: -

cdr3_nt: TGTGCCAGCAGCCTGGGATCCGGGGTTGTCCAAGAGACCCAGTACTTC
cdr3_aa: CASSLGSGVVQETQYF
v_call: TRBV9
j_call: TRBJ2-5
d_call: -
clone_size: -

cdr3_nt: TGTGCCAGCAGTGCCACTAGCGGGGGGAACACCGGGGAGCTGTTTTTT
cdr3_aa: CASSATSGGNTGELFF
v_call: TRBV28
j_call: TRBJ2-2
d_call: TRBD2
clone_size: -

cdr3_nt: TGTGCCAGCAGCCTCTCATTACAGGGTCCTTATAGCAATCAGCCCCAGCATTTT
cdr3_aa: CASSLSLQGPYSNQPQHF
v_call: TRBV7-8
j_call: TRBJ1-5
d_call: -
clone_size: -

cdr3_nt: TGTGCCAGCTCACCGACCTCACATTTTTTAGGGACTCAGAACACCGGGGAGCTGTTTTTT
cdr3_aa: CASSPTSHFLGTQNTGELFF
v_call: TRBV18
j_call: TRBJ2-2
d_call: -
clone_size: -

cdr3_nt: TGTGCCACGTTAGGGACAGGGGACTACGAGCAGTACTTC
cdr3_aa: CATLGTGDYEQYF
v_call: TRBV19
j_call: TRBJ2-7
d_call: TRBD1
clone_size: -

cdr3_nt: TGTGCCAGCAGTTTGGACATGAACACCGGGGAGCTGTTTTTT
cdr3_aa: CASSLDMNTGELFF
v_call: TRBV28
j_call: TRBJ2-2
d_call: -
clone_size: -

cdr3_nt: TGTGCCAGCTCACCCGGACAGGGCACAGATACGCAGTATTTT
cdr3_aa: CASSPGQGTDTQYF
v_call: TRBV18
j_call: TRBJ2-3
d_call: TRBD1
clone_size: -

cdr3_nt: TGTGCCAGCAGCCAAGATCGGCATGGGATCGTAGCGGAGCCAACCTACGAGCAGTACTTC
cdr3_aa: CASSQDRHGIVAEPTYEQYF
v_call: TRBV14
j_call: TRBJ2-7
d_call: -
clone_size: -

cdr3_nt: TGTGCCAGCAGCTCGGGGGACAGGACGCACTCTGGAAACACCATATATTTT
cdr3_aa: CASSSGDRTHSGNTIYF
v_call: TRBV14
j_call: TRBJ1-3
d_call: TRBD1
clone_size: -